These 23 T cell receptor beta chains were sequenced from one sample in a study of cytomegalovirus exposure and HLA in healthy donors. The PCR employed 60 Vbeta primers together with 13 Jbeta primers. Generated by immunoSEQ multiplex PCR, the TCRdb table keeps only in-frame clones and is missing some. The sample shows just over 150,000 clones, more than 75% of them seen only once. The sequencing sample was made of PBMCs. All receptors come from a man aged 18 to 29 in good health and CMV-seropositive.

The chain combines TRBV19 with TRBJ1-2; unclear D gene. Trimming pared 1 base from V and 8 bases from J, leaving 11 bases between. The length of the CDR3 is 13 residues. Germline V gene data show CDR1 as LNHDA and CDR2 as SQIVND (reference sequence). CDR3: CASSIGGPGGYTF. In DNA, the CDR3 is TGTGCCAGTAGTATAGGCGGGCCCGGGGGCTACACCTTC.

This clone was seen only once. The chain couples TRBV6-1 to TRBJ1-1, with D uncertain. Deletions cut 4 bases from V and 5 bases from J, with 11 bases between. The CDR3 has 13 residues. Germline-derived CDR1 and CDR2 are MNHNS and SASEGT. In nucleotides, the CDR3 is TGTGCCAGCAGTGTCGGGGAAAGGACTGAAGCTTTCTTT. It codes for CASSVGERTEAFF.

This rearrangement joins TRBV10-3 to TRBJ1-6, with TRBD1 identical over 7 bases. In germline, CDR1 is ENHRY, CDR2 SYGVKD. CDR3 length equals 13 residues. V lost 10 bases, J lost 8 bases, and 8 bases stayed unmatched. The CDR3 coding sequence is TGTGCCACTCACGACAGGGTTGATTCACCCCTCCACTTT. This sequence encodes CATHDRVDSPLHF.

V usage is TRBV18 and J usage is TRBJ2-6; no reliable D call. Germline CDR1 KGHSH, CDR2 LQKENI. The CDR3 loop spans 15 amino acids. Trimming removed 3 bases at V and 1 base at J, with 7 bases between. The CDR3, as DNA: TGTGCCAGCTCACCTGCGAATTCTGGGGCCAACGTCCTGACTTTC. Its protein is CASSPANSGANVLTF. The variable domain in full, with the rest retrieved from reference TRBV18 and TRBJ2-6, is NAGVMQNPRHLVRRRGQEARLRCSPMKGHSHVYWYRQLPEEGLKFMVYLQKENIIDESGMPKERFSAEFPKEGPSILRIQQVVRGDSAAYFCASSPANSGANVLTFGAGSRLTVL.

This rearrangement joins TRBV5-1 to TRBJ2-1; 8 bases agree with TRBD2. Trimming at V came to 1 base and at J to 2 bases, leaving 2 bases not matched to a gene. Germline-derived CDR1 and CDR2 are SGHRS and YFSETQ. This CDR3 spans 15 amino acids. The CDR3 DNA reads TGCGCCAGCAGCTTGAACGGGGGGGCCTACAATGAGCAGTTCTTC. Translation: CASSLNGGAYNEQFF.

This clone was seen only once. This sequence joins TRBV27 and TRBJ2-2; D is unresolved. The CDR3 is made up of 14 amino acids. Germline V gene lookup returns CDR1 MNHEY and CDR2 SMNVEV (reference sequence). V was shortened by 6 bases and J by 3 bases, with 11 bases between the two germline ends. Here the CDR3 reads CASSQLRDTGELFF. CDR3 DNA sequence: TGTGCCAGCAGCCAACTCCGGGACACCGGGGAGCTGTTTTTT.

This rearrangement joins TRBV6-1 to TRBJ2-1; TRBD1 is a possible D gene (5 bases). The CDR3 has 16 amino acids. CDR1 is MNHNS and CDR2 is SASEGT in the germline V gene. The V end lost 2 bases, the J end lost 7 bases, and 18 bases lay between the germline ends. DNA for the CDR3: TGTGCCAGCAGTGAATTTAGGGGCGCGCTGATAAATGAGCAGTTCTTC. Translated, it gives CASSEFRGALINEQFF.

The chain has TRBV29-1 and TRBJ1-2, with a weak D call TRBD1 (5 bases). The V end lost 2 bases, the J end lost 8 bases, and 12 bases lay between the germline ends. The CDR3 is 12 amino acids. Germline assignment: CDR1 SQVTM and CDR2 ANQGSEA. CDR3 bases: TGCAGCGTTGAAATTGGGGCGGGGGGCTACACCTTC. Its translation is CSVEIGAGGYTF.

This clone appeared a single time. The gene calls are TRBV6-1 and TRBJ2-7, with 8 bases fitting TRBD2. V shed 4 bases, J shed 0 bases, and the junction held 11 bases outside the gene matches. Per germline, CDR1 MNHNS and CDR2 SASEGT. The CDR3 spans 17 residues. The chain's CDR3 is CASSGSSAGASSYEQYF. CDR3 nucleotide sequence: TGTGCCAGCAGTGGATCCTCAGCGGGAGCGAGCTCCTACGAGCAGTACTTC.

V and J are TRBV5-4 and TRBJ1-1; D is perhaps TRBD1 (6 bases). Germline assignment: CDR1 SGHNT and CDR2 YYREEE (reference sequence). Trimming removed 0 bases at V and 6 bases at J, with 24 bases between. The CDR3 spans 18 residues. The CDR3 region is CASSLDQGRDRMYAEAFF. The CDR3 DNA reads TGTGCCAGCAGCTTGGATCAAGGGAGAGACAGGATGTACGCTGAAGCTTTCTTT.

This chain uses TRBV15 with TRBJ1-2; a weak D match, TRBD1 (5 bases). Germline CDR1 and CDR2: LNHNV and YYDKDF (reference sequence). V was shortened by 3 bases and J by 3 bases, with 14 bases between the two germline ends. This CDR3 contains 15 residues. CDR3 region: CATSSPDRIYYGYTF. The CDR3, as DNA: TGTGCCACCAGCAGTCCCGACAGAATTTACTATGGCTACACCTTC. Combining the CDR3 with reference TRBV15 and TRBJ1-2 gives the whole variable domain DAMVIQNPRYQVTQFGKPVTLSCSQTLNHNVMYWYQQKSSQAPKLLFHYYDKDFNNEADTPDNFQSRRPNTSFCFLDIRSPGLGDTAMYLCATSSPDRIYYGYTFGSGTRLTVV.

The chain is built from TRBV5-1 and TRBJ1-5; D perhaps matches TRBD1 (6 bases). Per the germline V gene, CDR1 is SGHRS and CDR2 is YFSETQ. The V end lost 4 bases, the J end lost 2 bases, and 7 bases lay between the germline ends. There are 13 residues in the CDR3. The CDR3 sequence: CASSEGGNQPQHF. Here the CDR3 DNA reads TGCGCCAGCAGCGAGGGGGGCAATCAGCCCCAGCATTTT.

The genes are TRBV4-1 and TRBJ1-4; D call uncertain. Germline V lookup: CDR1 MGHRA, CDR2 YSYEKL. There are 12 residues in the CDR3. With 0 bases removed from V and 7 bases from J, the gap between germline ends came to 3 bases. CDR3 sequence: CASSQDREKLFF. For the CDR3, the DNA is TGCGCCAGCAGCCAAGATCGTGAAAAACTGTTTTTT.

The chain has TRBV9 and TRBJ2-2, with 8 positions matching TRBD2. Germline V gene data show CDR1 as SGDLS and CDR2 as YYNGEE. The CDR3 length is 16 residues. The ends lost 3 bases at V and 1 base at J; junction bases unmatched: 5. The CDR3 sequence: CASSGRGGKNTGELFF. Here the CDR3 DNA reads TGTGCCAGCAGCGGTCGCGGGGGGAAGAACACCGGGGAGCTGTTTTTT.

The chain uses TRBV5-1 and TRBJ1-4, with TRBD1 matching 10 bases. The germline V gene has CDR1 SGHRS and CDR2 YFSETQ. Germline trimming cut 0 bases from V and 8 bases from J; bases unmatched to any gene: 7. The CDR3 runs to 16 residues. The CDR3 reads CASSLVGTGEEEKLFF. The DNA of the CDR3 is TGCGCCAGCAGCTTGGTGGGGACAGGGGAGGAGGAAAAACTGTTTTTT.

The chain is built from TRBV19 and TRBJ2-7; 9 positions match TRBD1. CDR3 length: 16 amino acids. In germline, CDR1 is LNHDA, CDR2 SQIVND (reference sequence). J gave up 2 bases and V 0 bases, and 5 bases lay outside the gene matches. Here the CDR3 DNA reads TGTGCCAGTAGTATAGATGGGACAGGGCCGACCTACGAGCAGTACTTC. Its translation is CASSIDGTGPTYEQYF.

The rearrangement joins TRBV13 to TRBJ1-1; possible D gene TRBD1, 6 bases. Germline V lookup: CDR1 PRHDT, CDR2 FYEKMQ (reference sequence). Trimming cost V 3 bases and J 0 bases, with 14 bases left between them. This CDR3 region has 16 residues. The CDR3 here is CASSFGQLEMNTEAFF. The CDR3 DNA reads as TGTGCCAGCAGCTTCGGACAGTTAGAAATGAACACTGAAGCTTTCTTT.

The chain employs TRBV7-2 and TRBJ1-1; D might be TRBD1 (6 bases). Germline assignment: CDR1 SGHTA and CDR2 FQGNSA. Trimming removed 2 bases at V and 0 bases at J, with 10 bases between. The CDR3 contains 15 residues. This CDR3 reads CASSLNKGVNTEAFF. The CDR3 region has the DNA TGTGCCAGCAGCTTAAACAAGGGGGTGAACACTGAAGCTTTCTTT.

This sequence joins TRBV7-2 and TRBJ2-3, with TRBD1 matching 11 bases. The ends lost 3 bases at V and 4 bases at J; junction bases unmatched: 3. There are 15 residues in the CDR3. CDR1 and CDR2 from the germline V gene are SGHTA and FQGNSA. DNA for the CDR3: TGTGCCAGCAGCTTCGGACAGGGGGCAGCAGATACGCAGTATTTT. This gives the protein CASSFGQGAADTQYF.

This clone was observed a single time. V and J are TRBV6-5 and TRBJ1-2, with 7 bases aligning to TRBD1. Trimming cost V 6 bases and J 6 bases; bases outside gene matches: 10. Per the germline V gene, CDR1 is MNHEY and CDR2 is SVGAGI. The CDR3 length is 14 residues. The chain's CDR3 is CASSDRDSRDGYTF. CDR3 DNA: TGTGCCAGCAGCGACCGGGACAGCAGGGATGGCTACACCTTC.

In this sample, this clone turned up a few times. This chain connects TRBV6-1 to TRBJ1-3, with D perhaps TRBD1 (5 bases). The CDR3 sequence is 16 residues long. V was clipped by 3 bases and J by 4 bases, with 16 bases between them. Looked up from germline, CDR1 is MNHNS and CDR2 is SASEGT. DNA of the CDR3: TGTGCCAGCAGTGATTTAAGCCTGGGGCAGGGAAACACCATATATTTT. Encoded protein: CASSDLSLGQGNTIYF.

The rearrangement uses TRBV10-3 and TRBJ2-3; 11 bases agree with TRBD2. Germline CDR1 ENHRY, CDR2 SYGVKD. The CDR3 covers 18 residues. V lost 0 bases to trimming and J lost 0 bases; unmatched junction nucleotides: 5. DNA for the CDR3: TGTGCCATCAGTGAGTCGATGACTAGCGGGGCTAGCACAGATACGCAGTATTTT. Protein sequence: CAISESMTSGASTDTQYF.

The DNA for the CDR3 is TGCGCCAGCAGCTTAGACAGGGGGCAGTACAATGAGCAGTTCTTC. It encodes CASSLDRGQYNEQFF. This rearrangement joins TRBV5-1 to TRBJ2-1, with TRBD1 matching 10 bases. Germline V gene lookup returns CDR1 SGHRS and CDR2 YFSETQ. V trimming: 2 bases; J trimming: 4 bases; junction bases outside the gene matches: 3. The CDR3 is 15 residues long.